This T cell receptor (beta chain) originates from a study of molecular identifiers for immune sequencing clone quantification. Whole-study context: Replicate RNA came from 20,000 or 100,000 naive CD8 cells and was split five ways, and four parts were sequenced. Points from the study as a whole: Highly expanded clones may be undercounted when identical TCR molecules share barcodes. Under 1% of molecules in naive cells, but over 99% of effector molecules, belonged to clones above 20 RNA copies.

This CDR3 has 17 amino acids. J was trimmed by 5 bases and V by 3 bases; bases with no gene match: 15. The germline CDR1 and CDR2 sequences are SGHNT and YYREEE (reference sequence). CD8+CD4-CCR7+CD45RA+ cells were sorted as naive CD8 T cells. TCRdb re-derived calls from the PCR reads in MiXCR, one entry per CDR3 protein. Altogether some 650,000 distinct CDR3 sequences are present, roughly 21% being singletons, with the ten largest covering 0.75% to 0.95%. This clonotype was counted only a few times. Its specificity is not known. The chain employs TRBV5-4 and TRBJ2-7; 9 nucleotides agree with TRBD1. The origin of this receptor is a human donor in good health. Some libraries in this study had Jurkat cell RNA spiked in. Sequenced material: naive CD8+ T cells from blood, with Jurkat cell RNA spiked in. As to subset: FACS-sorted CD8+CD4-CCR7+CD45RA+ naive T cells. For the CDR3, the DNA is TGTGCCAGCAGCTCGGATGGGGGGGGACAGGGTAGCAACGAGCAGTACTTC. The encoded protein is CASSSDGGGQGSNEQYF.